This is a list of T cell receptor beta chains from one sample in a study of OX40 agonist ivuxolimab in advanced cancers. Sequencing used immunoSEQ multiplex PCR; TCRdb keeps in-frame clones, though not all of them. The repertoire holds 95,000 to 150,000 clones, 80% to 95% seen once, with 0.15% to 0.17% in the top ten. This specimen was CD4+ or CD8+ T cells sorted from blood, taken in a trial of the OX40 agonist ivuxolimab. The receptors stem from an adult with an advanced solid tumor such as melanoma, head and neck, liver or kidney cancer. CDR3s include the opening cysteine and the closing phenylalanine or tryptophan. A D gene is named only where the DNA matches it firmly. Where a row states a size, it is once, few, many or the class of an expanded clone; other rows omit it.

j_call: TRBJ1-2; d_call: TRBD1; v_call: TRBV7-2; clone_size: NA; cdr3_nt: TGTGCCAGCAACACCGGGACAGGGAATAGGTATGGCTACACCTTC; cdr3_aa: CASNTGTGNRYGYTF
j_call: TRBJ1-5; d_call: NA; v_call: TRBV27; clone_size: NA; cdr3_nt: TGTGCCAGCAGTTTAATGAGCAATCAGCCCCAGCATTTT; cdr3_aa: CASSLMSNQPQHF
j_call: TRBJ1-1; d_call: NA; v_call: TRBV6-5; clone_size: NA; cdr3_nt: TGTGCCAGCAGAAGAGAAGACAGGCCGAACACTGAAGCTTTCTTT; cdr3_aa: CASRREDRPNTEAFF
j_call: TRBJ2-1; d_call: NA; v_call: TRBV7-2; clone_size: NA; cdr3_nt: TGTGCCAGCAGCCTCCAGAACAGGGTACATGAGCAGTTCTTC; cdr3_aa: CASSLQNRVHEQFF
j_call: TRBJ1-2; d_call: NA; v_call: TRBV6-6; clone_size: NA; cdr3_nt: TGTGCCAGCTCCCAGGCAGACATGTTCATCTATGGCTACACCTTC; cdr3_aa: CASSQADMFIYGYTF
j_call: TRBJ2-7; d_call: NA; v_call: TRBV6-6; clone_size: NA; cdr3_nt: TGTGCCAGCAGCCCAATGTACGAGCAGTACTTC; cdr3_aa: CASSPMYEQYF
j_call: TRBJ2-5; d_call: TRBD2; v_call: TRBV5-1; clone_size: NA; cdr3_nt: TGCGCCAGCAGCTCCGGGGGGAGTTGGGGAGAGACCCAGTACTTC; cdr3_aa: CASSSGGSWGETQYF
j_call: TRBJ2-1; d_call: NA; v_call: TRBV5-4; clone_size: NA; cdr3_nt: TGTGCCAGCAGCCTGCTGGGCTTGGAGCAGTTCTTC; cdr3_aa: CASSLLGLEQFF
j_call: TRBJ1-6; d_call: TRBD1; v_call: TRBV10-2; clone_size: NA; cdr3_nt: TGCGCCAGCAGGCCCTCGGACAGGGGGAATTCACCCCTCCACTTT; cdr3_aa: CASRPSDRGNSPLHF
j_call: TRBJ1-1; d_call: NA; v_call: TRBV15; clone_size: NA; cdr3_nt: TGTGCCACCAGCAGCTGGCCACAGAGATTTAACACTGAAGCTTTCTTT; cdr3_aa: CATSSWPQRFNTEAFF
j_call: TRBJ2-7; d_call: TRBD1; v_call: TRBV19; clone_size: once; cdr3_nt: TGTGCCAGTAGGAAGGACAGGGGCTCCTACGAGCAGTACTTC; cdr3_aa: CASRKDRGSYEQYF
j_call: TRBJ2-7; d_call: NA; v_call: TRBV9; clone_size: few; cdr3_nt: TGTGCCAGCAGCGTAGCCCCTAGCTACGACGAGCAGTACTTC; cdr3_aa: CASSVAPSYDEQYF
j_call: TRBJ1-1; d_call: NA; v_call: TRBV2; clone_size: NA; cdr3_nt: TGTGCCAGCATGCGAAGGAACACTGAAGCTTTCTTT; cdr3_aa: CASMRRNTEAFF
j_call: TRBJ2-3; d_call: NA; v_call: TRBV28; clone_size: NA; cdr3_nt: TGTGCCAGCAGTTTTGCCAGCACAGATACGCAGTATTTT; cdr3_aa: CASSFASTDTQYF
j_call: TRBJ1-3; d_call: TRBD1; v_call: TRBV5-1; clone_size: NA; cdr3_nt: TGCGCCAGCAGCTCAACGGGACAGCAAGGAAACACCATATATTTT; cdr3_aa: CASSSTGQQGNTIYF
j_call: TRBJ2-2; d_call: TRBD2; v_call: TRBV7-2; clone_size: NA; cdr3_nt: TGTGCCAGCAGCTTATACATAGCGGGCACCGGGGAGCTGTTTTTT; cdr3_aa: CASSLYIAGTGELFF
j_call: TRBJ1-5; d_call: TRBD1; v_call: TRBV5-5; clone_size: NA; cdr3_nt: TGTGCCAGCAGGACAGGGATGGGTAGCAATCAGCCCCAGCATTTT; cdr3_aa: CASRTGMGSNQPQHF
j_call: TRBJ1-3; d_call: TRBD1; v_call: TRBV27; clone_size: NA; cdr3_nt: TGTGCCAGCAGCCGCCGCTTGGCGACAGGGGCTGGAAACACCATATATTTT; cdr3_aa: CASSRRLATGAGNTIYF
j_call: TRBJ2-6; d_call: TRBD1; v_call: TRBV7-2; clone_size: NA; cdr3_nt: TGTGCCAGCAGCTGGGACAGCTCTGGGGCCAACGTCCTGACTTTC; cdr3_aa: CASSWDSSGANVLTF
j_call: TRBJ1-4; d_call: TRBD1; v_call: TRBV19; clone_size: NA; cdr3_nt: TGTGCCAGTAGTAAAACAGGGGTCGGGGAACTGTTTTTT; cdr3_aa: CASSKTGVGELFF
j_call: TRBJ2-5; d_call: TRBD1; v_call: TRBV4-2; clone_size: NA; cdr3_nt: TGTGCCAGCAGCCAAGACGACAGGGGGGGTCGAGAGACCCAGTACTTC; cdr3_aa: CASSQDDRGGRETQYF
j_call: TRBJ1-6; d_call: NA; v_call: TRBV5-4; clone_size: few; cdr3_nt: TGTGCCAGCAGCTTGGAGGAGGGTAATTCACCCCTCCACTTT; cdr3_aa: CASSLEEGNSPLHF
j_call: TRBJ1-5; d_call: NA; v_call: TRBV19; clone_size: NA; cdr3_nt: TGTGCCAGTACCTCAGGGGACAGCAATCAGCCCCAGCATTTT; cdr3_aa: CASTSGDSNQPQHF
j_call: TRBJ2-1; d_call: TRBD2; v_call: TRBV6-5; clone_size: NA; cdr3_nt: TGTGCCAGCAGTTACTCTAGCGGGGGATCCCATGAGCAGTTCTTC; cdr3_aa: CASSYSSGGSHEQFF
j_call: TRBJ2-7; d_call: NA; v_call: TRBV30; clone_size: NA; cdr3_nt: TGTGCCTGGGCCGAGGGGACCTCCTACGAGCAGTACTTC; cdr3_aa: CAWAEGTSYEQYF
j_call: TRBJ2-3; d_call: TRBD2; v_call: TRBV10-3; clone_size: NA; cdr3_nt: TGTGCCATCAGCCGTAGCGGGGGTCCTGATACGCAGTATTTT; cdr3_aa: CAISRSGGPDTQYF
j_call: TRBJ1-4; d_call: NA; v_call: TRBV9; clone_size: NA; cdr3_nt: TGTGCCAGCAGCATTAGTCCTACAACTAATGAAAAACTGTTTTTT; cdr3_aa: CASSISPTTNEKLFF
j_call: TRBJ1-1; d_call: NA; v_call: TRBV9; clone_size: NA; cdr3_nt: TGTGCCAGCAGCGTAGGAGAGCAGAACACTGAAGCTTTCTTT; cdr3_aa: CASSVGEQNTEAFF
j_call: TRBJ2-3; d_call: NA; v_call: TRBV7-9; clone_size: NA; cdr3_nt: TGTGCCAGCAGCTTAGCGATCACAGATACGCAGTATTTT; cdr3_aa: CASSLAITDTQYF
j_call: TRBJ1-2; d_call: TRBD1; v_call: TRBV4-1; clone_size: NA; cdr3_nt: TGCGCCAGCAGCCAACCCCGCGGGACAGCCGATGGCTACACCTTC; cdr3_aa: CASSQPRGTADGYTF
j_call: TRBJ2-7; d_call: TRBD2; v_call: TRBV6-5; clone_size: few; cdr3_nt: TGTGCCAGCACGGATCGCGGGAGGCGTTACGAGCAGTACTTC; cdr3_aa: CASTDRGRRYEQYF
j_call: TRBJ2-7; d_call: NA; v_call: TRBV9; clone_size: once; cdr3_nt: TGTGCCAGCAGCGTAGGGGCTATCTCTAAAGGAGAGCAGTACTTC; cdr3_aa: CASSVGAISKGEQYF
j_call: TRBJ1-2; d_call: NA; v_call: TRBV7-9; clone_size: NA; cdr3_nt: TGTGCCAGCACCCCCGCGGCTGGCTACACCTTC; cdr3_aa: CASTPAAGYTF
j_call: TRBJ2-1; d_call: TRBD2; v_call: TRBV18; clone_size: NA; cdr3_nt: TGTGCCAGCTCATCCGGGACTAGCGGCAATGAGCAGTTCTTC; cdr3_aa: CASSSGTSGNEQFF
j_call: TRBJ1-5; d_call: NA; v_call: TRBV30; clone_size: once; cdr3_nt: TGTGCCTGGAGTGACGGGGGCTGTAATCAGCCCCAGCATTTT; cdr3_aa: CAWSDGGCNQPQHF
j_call: TRBJ1-2; d_call: NA; v_call: TRBV28; clone_size: NA; cdr3_nt: TGTGCCAGCAGAACTGGGAACTATGGCTACACCTTC; cdr3_aa: CASRTGNYGYTF
j_call: TRBJ2-2; d_call: NA; v_call: TRBV4-1; clone_size: NA; cdr3_nt: TGCGCCAGCAGCCAAGAGCGGATCGAGGAAAACACCGGGGAGCTGTTTTTT; cdr3_aa: CASSQERIEENTGELFF
j_call: TRBJ2-3; d_call: NA; v_call: TRBV5-8; clone_size: NA; cdr3_nt: TGTGCCAGCAGCTTGGTCGGGGCTAGCACAGATACGCAGTATTTT; cdr3_aa: CASSLVGASTDTQYF
j_call: TRBJ2-3; d_call: NA; v_call: TRBV28; clone_size: NA; cdr3_nt: TGTGCCAGCAGTTTAACCAAACTAGATACGCAGTATTTT; cdr3_aa: CASSLTKLDTQYF
j_call: TRBJ1-5; d_call: NA; v_call: TRBV5-6; clone_size: NA; cdr3_nt: TGTGCCAGCAGCAGCCTGGGCAGGGACGACCAGCCCCAGCATTTT; cdr3_aa: CASSSLGRDDQPQHF
j_call: TRBJ1-2; d_call: NA; v_call: TRBV9; clone_size: NA; cdr3_nt: TGTGCCAGCAGCGCTCTCGACAGTAACTATGGCTACACCTTC; cdr3_aa: CASSALDSNYGYTF
j_call: TRBJ1-1; d_call: TRBD1; v_call: TRBV6-5; clone_size: NA; cdr3_nt: TGTGCCAGCAGTTACTCGGGACAGGGTATCTTAGGAGCTTTCTTT; cdr3_aa: CASSYSGQGILGAFF
j_call: TRBJ2-1; d_call: TRBD2; v_call: TRBV11-3; clone_size: NA; cdr3_nt: TGTGCCAGCAGCTGGTCCGGGACTAGCGGGATAGGTGAGCAGTTCTTC; cdr3_aa: CASSWSGTSGIGEQFF
j_call: TRBJ2-1; d_call: TRBD1; v_call: TRBV29-1; clone_size: NA; cdr3_nt: TGCAGCGTAGAGTACAGCGGACAGGGTCAGGGTGAGCAGTTCTTC; cdr3_aa: CSVEYSGQGQGEQFF
j_call: TRBJ1-2; d_call: NA; v_call: TRBV7-2; clone_size: NA; cdr3_nt: TGTGCCAGCAGCTTAGGGCGGGACTATGGCTACACCTTC; cdr3_aa: CASSLGRDYGYTF
j_call: TRBJ2-5; d_call: TRBD2; v_call: TRBV5-1; clone_size: NA; cdr3_nt: TGCGCCAGCAGCTTGACCGCGGGAGTGGAGACCCAGTACTTC; cdr3_aa: CASSLTAGVETQYF
j_call: TRBJ2-3; d_call: TRBD2; v_call: TRBV6-5; clone_size: NA; cdr3_nt: TGTGCCAGCAGTTACACCCTAGCGGGGGGCACAGATACGCAGTATTTT; cdr3_aa: CASSYTLAGGTDTQYF
j_call: TRBJ1-1; d_call: NA; v_call: TRBV7-2; clone_size: NA; cdr3_nt: TGTGCCAGCAGCTTTGCTCCGAACACTGAAGCTTTCTTT; cdr3_aa: CASSFAPNTEAFF
j_call: TRBJ1-1; d_call: TRBD1; v_call: TRBV19; clone_size: NA; cdr3_nt: TGTGCCAGTAGTATAGTAGTGGGACAGTTCTCTGAAGCTTTCTTT; cdr3_aa: CASSIVVGQFSEAFF
j_call: TRBJ2-1; d_call: NA; v_call: TRBV7-3; clone_size: NA; cdr3_nt: TGTGCCAGCAGCTATACAGAGAAGAATGAGCAGTTCTTC; cdr3_aa: CASSYTEKNEQFF
j_call: TRBJ1-4; d_call: TRBD1; v_call: TRBV19; clone_size: NA; cdr3_nt: TGTGCCAGTAGTCCACAGGGACAGACAAATGAAAAACTGTTTTTT; cdr3_aa: CASSPQGQTNEKLFF
j_call: TRBJ2-7; d_call: NA; v_call: TRBV6-1; clone_size: NA; cdr3_nt: TGTGCCAGCAGTTTCCACTCCTACGAGCAGTACTTC; cdr3_aa: CASSFHSYEQYF
j_call: TRBJ2-5; d_call: NA; v_call: TRBV5-1; clone_size: NA; cdr3_nt: TGCGCCAGCAGTCCCGGACAGTCTCAAGAGACCCAGTACTTC; cdr3_aa: CASSPGQSQETQYF